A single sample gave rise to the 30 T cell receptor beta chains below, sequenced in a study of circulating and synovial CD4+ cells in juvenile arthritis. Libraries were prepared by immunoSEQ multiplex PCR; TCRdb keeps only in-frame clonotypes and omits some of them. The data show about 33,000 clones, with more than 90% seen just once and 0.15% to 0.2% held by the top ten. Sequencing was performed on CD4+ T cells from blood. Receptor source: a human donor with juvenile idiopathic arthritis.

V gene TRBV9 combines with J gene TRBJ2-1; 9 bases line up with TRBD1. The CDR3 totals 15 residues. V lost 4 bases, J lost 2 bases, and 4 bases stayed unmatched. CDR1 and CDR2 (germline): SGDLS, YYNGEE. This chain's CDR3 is CASSSRDRAYNEQFF. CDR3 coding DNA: TGTGCCAGCAGCTCCCGGGACAGGGCCTACAATGAGCAGTTCTTC.

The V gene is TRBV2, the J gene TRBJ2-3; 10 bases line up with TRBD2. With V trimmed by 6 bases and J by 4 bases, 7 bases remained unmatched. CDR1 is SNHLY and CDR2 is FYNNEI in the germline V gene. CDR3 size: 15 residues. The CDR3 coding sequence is TGTGCCAGCAGAGCGGGGGGGCCCGGGCCAGATACGCAGTATTTT. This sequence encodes CASRAGGPGPDTQYF.

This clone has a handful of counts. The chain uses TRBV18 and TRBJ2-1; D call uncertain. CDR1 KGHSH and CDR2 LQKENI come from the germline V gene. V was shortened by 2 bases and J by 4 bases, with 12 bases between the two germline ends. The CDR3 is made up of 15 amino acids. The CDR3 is CASSPIPSVYNEQFF. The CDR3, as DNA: TGTGCCAGCTCACCAATCCCGAGCGTTTACAATGAGCAGTTCTTC.

CDR3 in amino acids: CASTPGQGFGELFF. The CDR3 DNA follows: TGTGCCAGCACCCCAGGGCAGGGATTCGGGGAGCTGTTTTTT. The gene calls are TRBV19 and TRBJ2-2; perhaps TRBD1 as D (5 bases). Germline V CDR1 and CDR2: LNHDA, SQIVND (reference sequence). The CDR3 runs to 14 residues. Trimming left V 9 bases short and J 7 bases short, with 18 bases between.

The CDR3, as DNA: TGTGCCAGCAGCTTAGATTACATGGAGCCCCAGCATTTT. Translating it yields CASSLDYMEPQHF. The chain employs TRBV7-9 and TRBJ1-5; D is unresolved. Germline assignment: CDR1 SEHNR and CDR2 FQNEAQ (reference sequence). Trimming left V 1 base short and J 8 bases short, with 9 bases between. The CDR3 consists of 13 residues.

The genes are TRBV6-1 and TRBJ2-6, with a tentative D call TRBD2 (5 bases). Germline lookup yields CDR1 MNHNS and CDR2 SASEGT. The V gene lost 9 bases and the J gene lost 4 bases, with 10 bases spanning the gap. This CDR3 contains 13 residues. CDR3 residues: CASEPGGANVLTF. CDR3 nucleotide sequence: TGTGCCAGTGAGCCGGGAGGGGCCAACGTCCTGACTTTC.

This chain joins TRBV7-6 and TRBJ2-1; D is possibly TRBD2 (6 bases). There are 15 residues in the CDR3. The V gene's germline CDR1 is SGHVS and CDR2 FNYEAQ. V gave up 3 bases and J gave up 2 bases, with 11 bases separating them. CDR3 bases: TGTGCCAGCAGCTTGGCGGGGCAAGCCTACAATGAGCAGTTCTTC. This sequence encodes CASSLAGQAYNEQFF.

CDR3 sequence reads: CASSPRGQGSSYEQYF. DNA for the CDR3: TGTGCCAGCTCACCGAGGGGACAGGGCAGTTCGTACGAGCAGTACTTC. The chain carries TRBV18 and TRBJ2-7; 9 bases agree with TRBD1. This CDR3 comprises 16 residues. Germline V gene sequence: CDR1 KGHSH, CDR2 LQKENI. Losses at the gene ends were 3 bases for V and 4 bases for J; bases not matched to a gene: 10.

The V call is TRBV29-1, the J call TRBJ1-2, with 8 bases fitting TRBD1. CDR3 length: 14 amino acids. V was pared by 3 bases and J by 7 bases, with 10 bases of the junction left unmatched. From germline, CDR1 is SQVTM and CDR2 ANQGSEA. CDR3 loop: CSVDPGQGLPGYTF. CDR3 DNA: TGCAGCGTTGATCCCGGACAGGGCCTTCCTGGCTACACCTTC.

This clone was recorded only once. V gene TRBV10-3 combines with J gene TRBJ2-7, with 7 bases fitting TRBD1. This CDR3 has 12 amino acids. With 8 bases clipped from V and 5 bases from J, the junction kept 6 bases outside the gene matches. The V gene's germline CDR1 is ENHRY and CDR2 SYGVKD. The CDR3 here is CAIGQVVHEQYF. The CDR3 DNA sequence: TGTGCCATCGGACAGGTAGTACACGAGCAGTACTTC.

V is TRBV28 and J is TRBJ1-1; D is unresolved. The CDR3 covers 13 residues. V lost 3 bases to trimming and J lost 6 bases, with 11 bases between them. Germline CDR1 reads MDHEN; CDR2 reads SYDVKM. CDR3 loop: CASSLASSPEAFF. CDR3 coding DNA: TGTGCCAGCAGTTTGGCTAGCTCACCTGAAGCTTTCTTT. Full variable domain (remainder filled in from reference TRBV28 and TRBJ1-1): DVKVTQSSRYLVKRTGEKVFLECVQDMDHENMFWYRQDPGLGLRLIYFSYDVKMKEKGDIPEGYSVSREKKERFSLILESASTNQTSMYLCASSLASSPEAFFGQGTRLTVV.

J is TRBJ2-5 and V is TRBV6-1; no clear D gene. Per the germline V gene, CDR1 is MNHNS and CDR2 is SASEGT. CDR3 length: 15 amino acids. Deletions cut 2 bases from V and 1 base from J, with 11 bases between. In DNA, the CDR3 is TGTGCCAGCAGTGAATTCCCACAGATCCAAGAGACCCAGTACTTC. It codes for CASSEFPQIQETQYF.

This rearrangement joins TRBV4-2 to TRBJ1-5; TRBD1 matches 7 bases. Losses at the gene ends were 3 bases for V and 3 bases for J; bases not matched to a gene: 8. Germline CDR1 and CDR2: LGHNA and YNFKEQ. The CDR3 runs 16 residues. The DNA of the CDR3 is TGTGCCAGCAGCCAGCGACAGGGAGGTTTCAATCAGCCCCAGCATTTT. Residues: CASSQRQGGFNQPQHF.

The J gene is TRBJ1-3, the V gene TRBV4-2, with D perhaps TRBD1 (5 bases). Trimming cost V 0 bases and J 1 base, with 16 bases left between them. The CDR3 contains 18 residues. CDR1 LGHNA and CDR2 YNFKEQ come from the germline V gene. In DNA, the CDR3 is TGTGCCAGCAGCCAAGATTCCAAAGGGGTAGTGTCTGGAAACACCATATATTTT. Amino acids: CASSQDSKGVVSGNTIYF.

CDR3 loop: CASSEKAEVRMNTEAFF. For the CDR3, the DNA is TGTGCCAGCAGCGAAAAGGCGGAGGTTCGCATGAACACTGAAGCTTTCTTT. The genes are TRBV7-8 and TRBJ1-1; no clear D. This CDR3 has 17 amino acids. Germline V gene sequence: CDR1 SGHVS, CDR2 FQNEAQ. V lost 5 bases and J lost 0, with 19 bases in between.

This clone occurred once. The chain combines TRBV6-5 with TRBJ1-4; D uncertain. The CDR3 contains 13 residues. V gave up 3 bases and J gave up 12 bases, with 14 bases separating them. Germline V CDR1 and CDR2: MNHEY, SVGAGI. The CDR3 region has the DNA TGTGCCAGCAGTTATTGGGAGGGCACGGAACTGTTTTTT. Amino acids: CASSYWEGTELFF.

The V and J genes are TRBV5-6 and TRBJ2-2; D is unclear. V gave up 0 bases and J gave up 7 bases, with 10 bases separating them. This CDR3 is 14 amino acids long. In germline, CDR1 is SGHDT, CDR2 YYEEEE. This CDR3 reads CASSLEAGFGELFF. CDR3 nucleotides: TGTGCCAGCAGCTTGGAGGCCGGGTTCGGGGAGCTGTTTTTT.

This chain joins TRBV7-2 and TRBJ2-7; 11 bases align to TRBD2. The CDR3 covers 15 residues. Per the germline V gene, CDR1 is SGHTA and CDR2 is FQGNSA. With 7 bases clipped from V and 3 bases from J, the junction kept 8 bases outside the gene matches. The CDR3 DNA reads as TGTGCCAGCACCCGACTAGCGGGGAGCTACTACGAGCAGTACTTC. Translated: CASTRLAGSYYEQYF.

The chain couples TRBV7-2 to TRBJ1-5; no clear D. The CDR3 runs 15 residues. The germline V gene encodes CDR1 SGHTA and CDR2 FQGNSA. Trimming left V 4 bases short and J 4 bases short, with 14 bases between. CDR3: CASSSVGEVNQPQHF. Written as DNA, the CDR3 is TGTGCCAGCAGCTCGGTCGGTGAGGTAAATCAGCCCCAGCATTTT.

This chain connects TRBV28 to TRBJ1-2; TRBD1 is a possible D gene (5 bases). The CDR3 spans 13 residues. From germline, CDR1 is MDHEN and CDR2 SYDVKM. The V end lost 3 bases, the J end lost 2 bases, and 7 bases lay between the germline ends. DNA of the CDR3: TGTGCCAGCAGTTTGGGGGGGAACTATGGCTACACCTTC. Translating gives CASSLGGNYGYTF.

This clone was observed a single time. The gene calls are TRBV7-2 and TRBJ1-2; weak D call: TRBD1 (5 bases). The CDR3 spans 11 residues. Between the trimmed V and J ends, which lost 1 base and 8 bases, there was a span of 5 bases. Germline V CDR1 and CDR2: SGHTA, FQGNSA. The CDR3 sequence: CASSLEGGYTF. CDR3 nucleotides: TGTGCCAGCAGCTTAGAGGGGGGCTACACCTTC.

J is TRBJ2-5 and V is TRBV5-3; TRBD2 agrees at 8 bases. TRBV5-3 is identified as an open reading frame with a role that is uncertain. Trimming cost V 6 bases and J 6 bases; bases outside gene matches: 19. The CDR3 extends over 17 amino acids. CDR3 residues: CARNKPRGGESVKTQYF. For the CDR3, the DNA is TGTGCCAGAAACAAACCTCGGGGGGGGGAGTCTGTGAAGACCCAGTACTTC.

CDR3 sequence: CASSSVAPETQYF. The CDR3 coding sequence is TGTGCCAGCAGTTCGGTAGCCCCAGAGACCCAGTACTTC. The V and J genes are TRBV28 and TRBJ2-5, with unresolved D. CDR1 is MDHEN and CDR2 is SYDVKM in the germline V gene. The germline V and J ends were trimmed by 4 bases and 4 bases, with 10 bases remaining between them. The CDR3 consists of 13 residues.

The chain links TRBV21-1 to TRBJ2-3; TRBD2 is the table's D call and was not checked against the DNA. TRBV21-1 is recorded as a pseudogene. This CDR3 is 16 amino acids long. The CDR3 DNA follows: TGTGCCAGCAGCAGATTAACGGGAAAGGGCACAGATACGCAGTATTTT. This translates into CASSRLTGKGTDTQYF.

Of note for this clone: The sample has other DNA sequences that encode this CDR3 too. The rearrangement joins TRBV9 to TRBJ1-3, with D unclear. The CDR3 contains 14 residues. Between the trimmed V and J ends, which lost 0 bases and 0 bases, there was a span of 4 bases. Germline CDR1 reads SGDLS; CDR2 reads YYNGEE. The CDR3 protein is CASSVGSSGNTIYF. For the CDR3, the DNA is TGTGCCAGCAGCGTAGGGAGCTCTGGAAACACCATATATTTT.

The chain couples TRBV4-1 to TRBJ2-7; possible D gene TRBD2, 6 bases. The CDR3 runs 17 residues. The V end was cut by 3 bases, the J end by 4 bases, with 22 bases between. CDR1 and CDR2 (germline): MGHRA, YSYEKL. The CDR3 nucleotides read TGCGCCAGCAGCCAGGCCTTTAGCGGCAAATCCCCATACGAGCAGTACTTC. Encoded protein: CASSQAFSGKSPYEQYF.

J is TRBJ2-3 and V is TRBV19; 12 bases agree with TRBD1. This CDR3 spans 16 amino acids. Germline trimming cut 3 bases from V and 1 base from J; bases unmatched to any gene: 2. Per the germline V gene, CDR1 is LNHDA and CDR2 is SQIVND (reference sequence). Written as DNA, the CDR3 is TGTGCCAGTAGTATCCGGGACAGGGGGCGCACAGATACGCAGTATTTT. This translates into CASSIRDRGRTDTQYF.

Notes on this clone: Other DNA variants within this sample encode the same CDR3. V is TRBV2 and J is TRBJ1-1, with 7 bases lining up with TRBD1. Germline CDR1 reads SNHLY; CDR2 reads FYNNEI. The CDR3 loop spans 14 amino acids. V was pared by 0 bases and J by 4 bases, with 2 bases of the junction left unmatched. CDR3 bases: TGTGCCAGCAGTGAAGCGACAGGGCTCACTGAAGCTTTCTTT. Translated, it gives CASSEATGLTEAFF.

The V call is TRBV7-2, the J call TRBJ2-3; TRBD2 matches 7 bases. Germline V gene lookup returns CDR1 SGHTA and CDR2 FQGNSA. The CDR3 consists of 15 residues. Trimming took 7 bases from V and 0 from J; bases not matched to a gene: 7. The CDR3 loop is CASTLTSPSTDTQYF. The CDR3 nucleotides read TGTGCCAGCACCCTGACTAGCCCTAGCACAGATACGCAGTATTTT.

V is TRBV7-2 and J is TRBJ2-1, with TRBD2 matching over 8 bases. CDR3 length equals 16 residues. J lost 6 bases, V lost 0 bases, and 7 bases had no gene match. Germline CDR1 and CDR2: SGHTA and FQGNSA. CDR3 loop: CASSLAAGAVFNEQFF. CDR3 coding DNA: TGTGCCAGCAGCTTAGCAGCGGGGGCGGTATTCAATGAGCAGTTCTTC.